The sequence of this TCR beta chain was determined in a study of T cell responses to AZD1222 COVID-19 vaccine. Study-wide background: Analysis merged second doses at about 4 or about 12 weeks. Points from the study as a whole: Regions 160-218 and 743-854 held dominance among vaccine-associated CD4 TCRs, which spanned spike. Elevations in Spike-specific TCR breadth and depth followed administration of two AZD1222 doses. Donor demographics were predominantly white British with a female majority; clonal diversity may be underestimated.

Worth noting for this clone: As yet, its antigen is unknown.

TCRdb's table, derived via immunoSEQ multiplex PCR, lists solely in-frame clones and lacks some. The sample has 130,000 or so clones, roughly 86% seen once. The CDR3 has 14 residues. V lost 0 bases and J 6 bases, leaving 8 bases between the germline ends. Germline lookup yields CDR1 MNHEY and CDR2 SVGAGI. This clonotype was sampled from an adult in good health. This chain connects TRBV6-5 to TRBJ2-2; D perhaps matches TRBD2 (5 bases). Sequencing used peripheral blood, obtained on day 0 of AZD1222 vaccination. The DNA for the CDR3 is TGTGCCAGCAGTTACTCAGAGGGTGCCGGGGAGCTGTTTTTT. Its translation: CASSYSEGAGELFF.